This T cell receptor beta chain was obtained from a study of shared clonotypes between healthy human individuals. Points from the study as a whole: Owing to a small donor count, the genetic and exposure-history diversity represented was limited.

The ends were cut back, 4 bases at V and 3 bases at J, with 10 bases in the middle. Germline V CDR1 and CDR2: SEHNR, FQNEAQ (reference sequence). The CDR3 contains 14 residues. Remarks on this clone: The antigen is undetermined.

CD45RO-negative CD8 cells positively selected for CCR7 made up the naive population, which excluded terminally differentiated effector memory CD45RA+ cells. Method: immunoSEQ multiplex PCR; TCRdb's copy keeps in-frame clones and lacks some. The sample yields just over 2,000,000 clones, 85% to 95% seen once. The TCR sequence derives from a man aged 18-30 years in good health. The sequenced sample was naive CD8+ T cells sorted from blood. The rearrangement links TRBV7-9 to TRBJ1-5, with D perhaps matching TRBD1 (6 bases). The CDR3 sequence is CASSYSGANQPQHF. As DNA, the CDR3 is TGTGCCAGCAGCTACTCAGGGGCCAATCAGCCCCAGCATTTT.